This TCR beta chain derives from a study of blood T cell repertoires in COVID-19. Background on the study: COVID-19 samples, acute and convalescent, were from the United States, Italy and Spain. T cells, B-cell-depleted T cells, or PBMCs provided the cDNA or gDNA that served as material.

Participants were aged about 18 to 90 years, lived in 20 to 25 US areas, and enrolled virtually. Cohort allocation depended upon clinical history that participants reported. Libraries were prepared by immunoSEQ multiplex PCR; TCRdb keeps only in-frame clonotypes and omits some of them. The sample lists approximately 250,000 clones, 90% seen once, with roughly 4% in the top ten. The V gene's germline CDR1 is KGHSH and CDR2 LQKENI. J gave up 5 bases and V 2 bases, and 6 bases lay outside the gene matches. The CDR3 contains 16 residues. The source material was PBMCs or T cells enriched from blood (not recorded which). This sequence was found in a woman aged 25-40 years with acute COVID-19. The chain employs TRBV18 and TRBJ1-6, with TRBD1 matching 7 bases. CDR3 in amino acids: CASSPYSQGDNSPLHF. The DNA of the CDR3 is TGTGCCAGCTCACCATATAGCCAGGGGGATAATTCACCCCTCCACTTT. Using reference TRBV18 and TRBJ1-6 for the parts outside the CDR3, the full variable domain is NAGVMQNPRHLVRRRGQEARLRCSPMKGHSHVYWYRQLPEEGLKFMVYLQKENIIDESGMPKERFSAEFPKEGPSILRIQQVVRGDSAAYFCASSPYSQGDNSPLHFGNGTRLTVT.